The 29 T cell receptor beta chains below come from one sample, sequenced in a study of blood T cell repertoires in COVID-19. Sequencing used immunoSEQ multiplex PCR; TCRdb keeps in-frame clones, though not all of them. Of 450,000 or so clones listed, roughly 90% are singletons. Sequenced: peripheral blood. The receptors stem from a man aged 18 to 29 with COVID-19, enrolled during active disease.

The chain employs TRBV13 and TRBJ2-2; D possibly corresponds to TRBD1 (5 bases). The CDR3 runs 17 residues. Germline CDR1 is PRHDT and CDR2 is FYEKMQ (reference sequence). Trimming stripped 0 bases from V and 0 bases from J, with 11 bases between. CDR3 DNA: TGTGCCAGCAGCTTAGGCCCGACAGAACCGAACACCGGGGAGCTGTTTTTT. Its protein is CASSLGPTEPNTGELFF.

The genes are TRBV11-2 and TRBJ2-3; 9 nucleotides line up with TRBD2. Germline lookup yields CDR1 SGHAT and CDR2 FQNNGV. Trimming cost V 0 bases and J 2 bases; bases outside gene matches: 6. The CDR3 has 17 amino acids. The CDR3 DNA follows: TGTGCCAGCAGCTTAGATGGTAGCGGGAGTTTCACAGATACGCAGTATTTT. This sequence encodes CASSLDGSGSFTDTQYF.

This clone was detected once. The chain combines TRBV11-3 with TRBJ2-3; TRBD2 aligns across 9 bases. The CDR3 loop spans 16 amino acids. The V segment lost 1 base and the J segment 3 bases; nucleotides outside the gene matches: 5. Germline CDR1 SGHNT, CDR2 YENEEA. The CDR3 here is CASSLVAGGGTDTQYF. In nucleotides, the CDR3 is TGTGCCAGCAGCTTAGTGGCGGGAGGGGGAACAGATACGCAGTATTTT.

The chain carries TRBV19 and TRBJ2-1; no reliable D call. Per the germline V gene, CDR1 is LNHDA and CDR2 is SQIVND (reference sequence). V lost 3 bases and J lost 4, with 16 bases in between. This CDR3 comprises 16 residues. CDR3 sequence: CASSMASSSFYNEQFF. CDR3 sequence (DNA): TGTGCCAGTAGTATGGCTTCCTCCTCCTTTTACAATGAGCAGTTCTTC.

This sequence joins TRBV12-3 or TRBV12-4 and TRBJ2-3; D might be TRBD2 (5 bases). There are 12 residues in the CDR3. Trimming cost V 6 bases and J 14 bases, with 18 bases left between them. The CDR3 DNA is TGTGCCAGCAGCTTCGAGGGTAGGAGTCTGTATTTT. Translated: CASSFEGRSLYF.

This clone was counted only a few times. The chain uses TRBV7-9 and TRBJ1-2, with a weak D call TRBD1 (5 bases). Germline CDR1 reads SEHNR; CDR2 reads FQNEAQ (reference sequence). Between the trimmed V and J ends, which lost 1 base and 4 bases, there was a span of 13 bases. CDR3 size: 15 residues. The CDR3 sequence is CASSLEGEVGYGYTF. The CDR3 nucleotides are TGTGCCAGCAGCTTAGAAGGGGAGGTGGGCTATGGCTACACCTTC.

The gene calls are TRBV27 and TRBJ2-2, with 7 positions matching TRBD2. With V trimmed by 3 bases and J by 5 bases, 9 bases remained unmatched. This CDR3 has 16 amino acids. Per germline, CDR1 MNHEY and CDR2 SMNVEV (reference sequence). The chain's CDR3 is CASSFLRAGDTGELFF. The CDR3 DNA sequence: TGTGCCAGCAGTTTTCTTCGGGCGGGGGATACCGGGGAGCTGTTTTTT.

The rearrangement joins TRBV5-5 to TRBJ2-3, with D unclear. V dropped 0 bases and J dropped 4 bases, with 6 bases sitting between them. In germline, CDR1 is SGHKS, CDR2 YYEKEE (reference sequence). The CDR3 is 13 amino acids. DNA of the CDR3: TGTGCCAGCAGCTTGGGGCATTCAGATACGCAGTATTTT. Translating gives CASSLGHSDTQYF.

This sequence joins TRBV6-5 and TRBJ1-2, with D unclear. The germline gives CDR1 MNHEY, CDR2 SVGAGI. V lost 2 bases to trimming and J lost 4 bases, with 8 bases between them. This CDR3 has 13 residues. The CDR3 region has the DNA TGTGCCAGCAGTTACGGGCAGTTCTATGGCTACACCTTC. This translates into CASSYGQFYGYTF.

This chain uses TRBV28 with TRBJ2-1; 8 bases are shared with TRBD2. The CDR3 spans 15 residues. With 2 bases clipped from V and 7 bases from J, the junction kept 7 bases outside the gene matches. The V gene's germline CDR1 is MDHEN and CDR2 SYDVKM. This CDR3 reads CASSLAGRGGNEQFF. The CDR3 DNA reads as TGTGCCAGCAGTTTAGCCGGGAGGGGAGGTAATGAGCAGTTCTTC.

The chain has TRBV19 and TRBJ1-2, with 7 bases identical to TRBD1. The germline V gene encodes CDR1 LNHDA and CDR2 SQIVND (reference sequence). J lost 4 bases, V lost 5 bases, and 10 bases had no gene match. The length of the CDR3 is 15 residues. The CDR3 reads CASSPTGALFYGYTF. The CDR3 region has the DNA TGTGCCAGTAGTCCCACAGGGGCCCTTTTCTATGGCTACACCTTC. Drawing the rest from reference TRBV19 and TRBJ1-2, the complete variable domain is DGGITQSPKYLFRKEGQNVTLSCEQNLNHDAMYWYRQDPGQGLRLIYYSQIVNDFQKGDIAEGYSVSREKKESFPLTVTSAQKNPTAFYLCASSPTGALFYGYTFGSGTRLTVV.

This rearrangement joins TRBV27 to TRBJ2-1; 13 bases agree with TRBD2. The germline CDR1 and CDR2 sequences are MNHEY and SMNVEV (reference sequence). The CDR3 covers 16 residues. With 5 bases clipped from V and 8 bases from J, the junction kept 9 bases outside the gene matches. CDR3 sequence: CASSPIGLAGVYEQFF. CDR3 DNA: TGTGCCAGCAGTCCCATCGGACTAGCGGGAGTATATGAGCAGTTCTTC.

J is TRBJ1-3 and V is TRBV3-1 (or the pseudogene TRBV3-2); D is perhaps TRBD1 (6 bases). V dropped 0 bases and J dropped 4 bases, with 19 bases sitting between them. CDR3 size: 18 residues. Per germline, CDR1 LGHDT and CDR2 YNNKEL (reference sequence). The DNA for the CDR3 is TGTGCCAGCAGCCAAGATTTGCCAGGGGACGGGTCCGGAAACACCATATATTTT. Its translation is CASSQDLPGDGSGNTIYF.

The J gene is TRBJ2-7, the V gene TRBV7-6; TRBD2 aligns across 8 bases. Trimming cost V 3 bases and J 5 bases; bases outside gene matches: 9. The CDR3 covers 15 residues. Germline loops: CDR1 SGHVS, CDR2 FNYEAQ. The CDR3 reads CASSFGPGLENEQYF. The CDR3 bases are TGTGCCAGCAGCTTCGGTCCGGGACTAGAAAACGAGCAGTACTTC. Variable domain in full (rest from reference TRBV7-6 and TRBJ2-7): GAGVSQSPRYKVTKRGQDVALRCDPISGHVSLYWYRQALGQGPEFLTYFNYEAQQDKSGLPNDRFSAERPEGSISTLTIQRTEQRDSAMYRCASSFGPGLENEQYFGPGTRLTVT.

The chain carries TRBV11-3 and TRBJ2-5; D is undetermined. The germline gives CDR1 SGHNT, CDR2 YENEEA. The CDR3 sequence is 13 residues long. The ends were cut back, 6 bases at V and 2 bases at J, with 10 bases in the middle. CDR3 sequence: CASSRLYQETQYF. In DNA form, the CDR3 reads TGTGCCAGCAGTCGTCTATATCAAGAGACCCAGTACTTC. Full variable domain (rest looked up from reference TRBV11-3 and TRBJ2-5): EAGVVQSPRYKIIEKKQPVAFWCNPISGHNTLYWYLQNLGQGPELLIRYENEEAVDDSQLPKDRFSAERLKGVDSTLKIQPAELGDSAVYLCASSRLYQETQYFGPGTRLLVL.

The DNA for the CDR3 is TGCGCCAGCAGCCATAGGACAGTACGGGGCACAGATACGCAGTATTTT. Translated, it gives CASSHRTVRGTDTQYF. The chain is built from TRBV5-1 and TRBJ2-3; D is possibly TRBD1 (6 bases). The V gene's germline CDR1 is SGHRS and CDR2 YFSETQ. Between the trimmed V and J ends, which lost 4 bases and 1 base, there was a span of 16 bases. This CDR3 spans 16 amino acids.

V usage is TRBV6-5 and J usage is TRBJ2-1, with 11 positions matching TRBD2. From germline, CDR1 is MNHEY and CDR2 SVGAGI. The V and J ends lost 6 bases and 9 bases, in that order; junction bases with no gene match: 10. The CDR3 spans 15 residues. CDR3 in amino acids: CASRQSLAGVGEQFF. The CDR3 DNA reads TGTGCCAGCAGGCAATCACTAGCGGGGGTGGGTGAGCAGTTCTTC.

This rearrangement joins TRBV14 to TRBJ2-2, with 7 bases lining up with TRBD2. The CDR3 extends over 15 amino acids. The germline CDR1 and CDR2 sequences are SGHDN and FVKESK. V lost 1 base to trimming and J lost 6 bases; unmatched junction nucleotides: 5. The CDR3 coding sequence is TGTGCCAGCAGCCAAGGGACCCGGGGGGCCGGGGAGCTGTTTTTT. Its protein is CASSQGTRGAGELFF.

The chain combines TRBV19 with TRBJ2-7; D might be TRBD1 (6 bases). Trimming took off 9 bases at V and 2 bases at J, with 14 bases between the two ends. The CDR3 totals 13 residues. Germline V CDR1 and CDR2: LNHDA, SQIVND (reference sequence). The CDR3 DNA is TGTGCCAGCACAGGAAGACAGGCCTACGAGCAGTACTTC. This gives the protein CASTGRQAYEQYF. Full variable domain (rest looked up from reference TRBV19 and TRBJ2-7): DGGITQSPKYLFRKEGQNVTLSCEQNLNHDAMYWYRQDPGQGLRLIYYSQIVNDFQKGDIAEGYSVSREKKESFPLTVTSAQKNPTAFYLCASTGRQAYEQYFGPGTRLTVT.

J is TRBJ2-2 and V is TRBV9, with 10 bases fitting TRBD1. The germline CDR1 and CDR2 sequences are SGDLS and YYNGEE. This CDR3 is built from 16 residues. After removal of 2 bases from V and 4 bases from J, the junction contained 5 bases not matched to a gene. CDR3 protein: CASSVEGQGVTGELFF. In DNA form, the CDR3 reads TGTGCCAGCAGCGTCGAAGGACAGGGGGTCACCGGGGAGCTGTTTTTT.

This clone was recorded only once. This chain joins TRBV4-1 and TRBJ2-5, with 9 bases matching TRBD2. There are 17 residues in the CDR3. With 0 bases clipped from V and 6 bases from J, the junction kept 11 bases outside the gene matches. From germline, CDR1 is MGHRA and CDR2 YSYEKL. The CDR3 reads CASSQDLLAGVWKTQYF. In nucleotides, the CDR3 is TGCGCCAGCAGCCAAGATCTGTTAGCGGGAGTGTGGAAGACCCAGTACTTC.

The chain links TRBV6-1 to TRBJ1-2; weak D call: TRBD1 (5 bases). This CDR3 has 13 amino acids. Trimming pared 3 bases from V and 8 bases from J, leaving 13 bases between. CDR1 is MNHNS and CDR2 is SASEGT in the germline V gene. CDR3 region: CASSEGGYRGYTF. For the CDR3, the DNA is TGTGCCAGCAGTGAGGGGGGTTACCGGGGCTACACCTTC.

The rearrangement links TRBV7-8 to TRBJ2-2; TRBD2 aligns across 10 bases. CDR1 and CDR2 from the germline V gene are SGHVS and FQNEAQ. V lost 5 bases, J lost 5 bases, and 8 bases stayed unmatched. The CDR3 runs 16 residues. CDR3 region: CASSRLAGLGTGELFF. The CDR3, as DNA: TGTGCCAGCAGCCGACTAGCGGGCTTAGGGACCGGGGAGCTGTTTTTT.

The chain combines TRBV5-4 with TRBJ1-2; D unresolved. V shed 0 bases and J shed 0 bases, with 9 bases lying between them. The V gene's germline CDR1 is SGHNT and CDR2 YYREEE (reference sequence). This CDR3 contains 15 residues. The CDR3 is CASSLVRGANYGYTF. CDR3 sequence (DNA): TGTGCCAGCAGCTTGGTTCGGGGAGCTAACTATGGCTACACCTTC.

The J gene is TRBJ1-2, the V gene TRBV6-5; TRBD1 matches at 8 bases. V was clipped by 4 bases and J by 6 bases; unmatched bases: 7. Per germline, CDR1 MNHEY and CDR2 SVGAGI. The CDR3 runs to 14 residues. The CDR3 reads CASSLTGGLNGYTF. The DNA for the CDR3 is TGTGCCAGCAGTTTAACAGGGGGACTTAATGGCTACACCTTC.

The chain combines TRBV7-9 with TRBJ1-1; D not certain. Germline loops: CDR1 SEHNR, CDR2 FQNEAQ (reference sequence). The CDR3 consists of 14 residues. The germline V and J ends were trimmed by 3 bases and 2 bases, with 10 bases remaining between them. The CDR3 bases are TGTGCCAGCAGCTTGGAGTTAACTAACACTGAAGCTTTCTTT. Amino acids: CASSLELTNTEAFF.

The DNA of the CDR3 is TGCAGCCTAAAAGCCAGGGGGGAGACCCAGTACTTC. It codes for CSLKARGETQYF. V and J are TRBV29-1 and TRBJ2-5, with TRBD1 identical over 7 bases. V was pared by 8 bases and J by 5 bases, with 8 bases of the junction left unmatched. Germline CDR1 SQVTM, CDR2 ANQGSEA. The CDR3 is made up of 12 amino acids.

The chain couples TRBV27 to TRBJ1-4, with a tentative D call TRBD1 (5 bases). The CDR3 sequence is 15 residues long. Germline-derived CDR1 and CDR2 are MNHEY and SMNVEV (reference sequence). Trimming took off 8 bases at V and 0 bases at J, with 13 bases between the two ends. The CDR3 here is CASGRGGATNEKLFF. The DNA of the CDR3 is TGTGCCAGCGGCCGTGGAGGGGCAACTAATGAAAAACTGTTTTTT.

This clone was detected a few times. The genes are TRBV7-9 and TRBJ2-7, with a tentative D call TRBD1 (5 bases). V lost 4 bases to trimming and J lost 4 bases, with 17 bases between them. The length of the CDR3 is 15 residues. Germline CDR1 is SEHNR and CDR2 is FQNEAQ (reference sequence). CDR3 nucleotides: TGTGCCAGCAGCTCGCAGACAAAAGGGGCTTACGAGCAGTACTTC. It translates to CASSSQTKGAYEQYF.